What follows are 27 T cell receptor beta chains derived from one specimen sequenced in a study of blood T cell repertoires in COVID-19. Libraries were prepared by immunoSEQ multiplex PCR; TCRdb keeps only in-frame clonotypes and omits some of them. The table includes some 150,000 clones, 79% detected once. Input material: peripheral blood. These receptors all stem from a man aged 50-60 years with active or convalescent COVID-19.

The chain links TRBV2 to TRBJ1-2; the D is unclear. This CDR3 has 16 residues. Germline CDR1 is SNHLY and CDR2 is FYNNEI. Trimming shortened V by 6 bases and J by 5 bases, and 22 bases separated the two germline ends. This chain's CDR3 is CASRDATRGATYGYTF. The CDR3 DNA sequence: TGTGCCAGCAGGGACGCGACCCGGGGAGCAACTTATGGCTACACCTTC.

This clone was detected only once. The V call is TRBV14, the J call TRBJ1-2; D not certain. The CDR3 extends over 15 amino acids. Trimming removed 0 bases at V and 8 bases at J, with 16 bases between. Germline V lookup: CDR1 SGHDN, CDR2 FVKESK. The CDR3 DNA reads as TGTGCCAGCAGCCAAGAAAGGGAGAGACTCGGCGGCTACACCTTC. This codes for CASSQERERLGGYTF.

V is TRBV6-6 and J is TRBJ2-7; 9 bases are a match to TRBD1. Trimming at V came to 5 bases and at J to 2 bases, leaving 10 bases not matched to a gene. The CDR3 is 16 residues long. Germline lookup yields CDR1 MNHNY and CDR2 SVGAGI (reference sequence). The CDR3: CASSDWGQGGTYEQYF. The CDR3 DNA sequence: TGTGCCAGCAGTGACTGGGGACAGGGAGGGACCTACGAGCAGTACTTC.

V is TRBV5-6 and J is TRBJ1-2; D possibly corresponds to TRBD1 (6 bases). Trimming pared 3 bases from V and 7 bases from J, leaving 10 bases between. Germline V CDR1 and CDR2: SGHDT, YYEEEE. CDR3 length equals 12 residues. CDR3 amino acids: CASSWGQGGYTF. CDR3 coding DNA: TGTGCCAGCAGCTGGGGGCAGGGTGGCTACACCTTC.

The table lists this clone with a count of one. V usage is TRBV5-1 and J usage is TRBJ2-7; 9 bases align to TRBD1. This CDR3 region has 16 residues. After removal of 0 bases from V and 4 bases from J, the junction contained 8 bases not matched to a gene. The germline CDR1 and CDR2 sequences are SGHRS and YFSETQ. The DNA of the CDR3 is TGCGCCAGCAGCTTGGCCCTGGGACAGGGCAAGTACGAGCAGTACTTC. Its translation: CASSLALGQGKYEQYF. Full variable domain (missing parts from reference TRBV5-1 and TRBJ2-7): KAGVTQTPRYLIKTRGQQVTLSCSPISGHRSVSWYQQTPGQGLQFLFEYFSETQRNKGNFPGRFSGRQFSNSRSEMNVSTLELGDSALYLCASSLALGQGKYEQYFGPGTRLTVT.

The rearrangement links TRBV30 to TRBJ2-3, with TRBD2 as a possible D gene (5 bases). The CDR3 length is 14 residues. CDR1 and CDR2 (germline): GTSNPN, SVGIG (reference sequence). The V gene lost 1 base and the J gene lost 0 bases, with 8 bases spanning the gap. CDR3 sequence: CAWSGGSSTDTQYF. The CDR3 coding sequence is TGTGCCTGGAGTGGTGGGAGTAGCACAGATACGCAGTATTTT.

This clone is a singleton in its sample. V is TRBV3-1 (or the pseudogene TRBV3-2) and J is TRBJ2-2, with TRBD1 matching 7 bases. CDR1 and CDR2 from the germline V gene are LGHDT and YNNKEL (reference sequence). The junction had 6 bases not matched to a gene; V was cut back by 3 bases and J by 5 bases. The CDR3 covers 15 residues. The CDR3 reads CASSQTGKKTGELFF. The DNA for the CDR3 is TGTGCCAGCAGCCAGACAGGGAAGAAGACCGGGGAGCTGTTTTTT.

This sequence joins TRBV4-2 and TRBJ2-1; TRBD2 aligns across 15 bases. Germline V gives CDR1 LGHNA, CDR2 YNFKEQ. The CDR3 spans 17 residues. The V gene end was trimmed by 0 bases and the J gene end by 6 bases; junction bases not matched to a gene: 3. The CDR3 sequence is CASSQDGTSGRSNEQFF. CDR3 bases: TGTGCCAGCAGCCAAGATGGGACTAGCGGGAGGAGCAATGAGCAGTTCTTC.

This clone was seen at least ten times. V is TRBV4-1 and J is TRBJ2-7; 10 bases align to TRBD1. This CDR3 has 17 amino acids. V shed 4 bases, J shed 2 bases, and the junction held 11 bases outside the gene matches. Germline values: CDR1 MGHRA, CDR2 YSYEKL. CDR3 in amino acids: CASSPMTGGYSTYEQYF. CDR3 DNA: TGCGCCAGCAGCCCAATGACAGGGGGCTACTCCACCTACGAGCAGTACTTC.

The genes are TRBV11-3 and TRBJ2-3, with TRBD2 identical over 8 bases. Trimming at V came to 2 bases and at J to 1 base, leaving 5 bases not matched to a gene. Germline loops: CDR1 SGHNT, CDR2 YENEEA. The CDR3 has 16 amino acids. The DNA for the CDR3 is TGTGCCAGCAGCTTAACGAGGCGGGAGGGCACAGATACGCAGTATTTT. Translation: CASSLTRREGTDTQYF.

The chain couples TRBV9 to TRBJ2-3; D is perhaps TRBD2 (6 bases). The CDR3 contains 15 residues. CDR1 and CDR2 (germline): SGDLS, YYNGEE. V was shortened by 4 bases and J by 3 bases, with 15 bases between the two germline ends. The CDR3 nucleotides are TGTGCCAGCAGCTCAGGGCTAGCGAGAACAGATACGCAGTATTTT. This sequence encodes CASSSGLARTDTQYF.

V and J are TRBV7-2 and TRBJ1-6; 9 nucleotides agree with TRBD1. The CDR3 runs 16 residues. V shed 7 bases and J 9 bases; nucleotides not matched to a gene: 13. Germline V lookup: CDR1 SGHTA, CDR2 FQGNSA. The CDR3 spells CASNNPPGQGGSPLHF. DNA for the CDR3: TGTGCCAGCAACAACCCCCCGGGACAGGGAGGTTCACCCCTCCACTTT.

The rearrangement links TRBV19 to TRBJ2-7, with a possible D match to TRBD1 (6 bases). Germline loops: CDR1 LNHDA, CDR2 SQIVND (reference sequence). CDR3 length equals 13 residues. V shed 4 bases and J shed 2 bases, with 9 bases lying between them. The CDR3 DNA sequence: TGTGCCAGTAGTAGGGACAATACCTACGAGCAGTACTTC. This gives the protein CASSRDNTYEQYF.

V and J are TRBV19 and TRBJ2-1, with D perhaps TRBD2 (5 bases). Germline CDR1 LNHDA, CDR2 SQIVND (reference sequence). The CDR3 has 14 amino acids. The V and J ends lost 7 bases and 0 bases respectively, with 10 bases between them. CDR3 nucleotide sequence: TGTGCCAGTAATCCGGGAAGCTCCTACAATGAGCAGTTCTTC. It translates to CASNPGSSYNEQFF.

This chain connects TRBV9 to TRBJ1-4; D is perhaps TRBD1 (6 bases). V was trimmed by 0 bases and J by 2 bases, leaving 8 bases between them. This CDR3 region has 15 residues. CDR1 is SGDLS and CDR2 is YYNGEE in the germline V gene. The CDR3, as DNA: TGTGCCAGCAGCGTAGCTAGGGGGACTAATGAAAAACTGTTTTTT. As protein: CASSVARGTNEKLFF.

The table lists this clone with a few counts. Here the CDR3 DNA reads TGCGCCAGCAGCTTGCTAGACGTGGCTGATGAGCAGTTCTTC. The encoded protein is CASSLLDVADEQFF. V gene TRBV5-1 combines with J gene TRBJ2-1; D gene unclear. This CDR3 is built from 14 residues. Trimming cost V 1 base and J 8 bases, with 13 bases left between them. The germline V gene has CDR1 SGHRS and CDR2 YFSETQ.

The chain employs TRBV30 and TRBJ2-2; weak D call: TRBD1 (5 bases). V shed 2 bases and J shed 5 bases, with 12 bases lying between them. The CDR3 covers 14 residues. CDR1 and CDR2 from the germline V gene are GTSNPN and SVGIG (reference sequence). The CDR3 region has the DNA TGTGCCTGGAGTATTTCTAGGGGAACCGGGGAGCTGTTTTTT. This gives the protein CAWSISRGTGELFF.

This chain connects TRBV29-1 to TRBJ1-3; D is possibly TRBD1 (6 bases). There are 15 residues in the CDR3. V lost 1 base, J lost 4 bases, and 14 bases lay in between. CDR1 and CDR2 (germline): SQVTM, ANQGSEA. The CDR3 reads CSVEGGGGEGNTIYF. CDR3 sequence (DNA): TGCAGCGTTGAAGGGGGAGGGGGTGAAGGAAACACCATATATTTT.

The CDR3 loop reads CSARTAYEQYF. The CDR3 bases are TGCAGTGCTAGGACAGCCTACGAGCAGTACTTC. The V call is TRBV20-1, the J call TRBJ2-7; tentatively, D is TRBD1 (5 bases). This CDR3 spans 11 amino acids. Trimming stripped 3 bases from V and 2 bases from J, with 5 bases between. Germline V CDR1 and CDR2: DFQATT, SNEGSKA (reference sequence).

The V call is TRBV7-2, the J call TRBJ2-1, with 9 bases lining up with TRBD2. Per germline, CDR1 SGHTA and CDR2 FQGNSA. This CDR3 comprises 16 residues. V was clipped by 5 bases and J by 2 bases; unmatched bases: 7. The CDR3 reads CASSQQAGGTYNEQFF. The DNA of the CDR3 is TGTGCCAGCAGCCAGCAAGCGGGAGGAACCTACAATGAGCAGTTCTTC.

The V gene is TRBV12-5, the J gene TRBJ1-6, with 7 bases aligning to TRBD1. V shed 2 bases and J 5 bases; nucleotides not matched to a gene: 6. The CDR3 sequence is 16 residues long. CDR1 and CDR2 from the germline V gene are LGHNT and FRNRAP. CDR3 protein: CASGLFRQGHNSPLHF. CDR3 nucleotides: TGTGCTAGTGGTTTGTTTCGACAGGGCCATAATTCACCCCTCCACTTT.

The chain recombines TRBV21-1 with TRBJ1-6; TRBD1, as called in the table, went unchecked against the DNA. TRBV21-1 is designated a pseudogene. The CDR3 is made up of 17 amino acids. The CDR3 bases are TGTGCCAGCAGCATAGGGACAGTCAAGCCAGATAATTCACCCCTCCACTTT. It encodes CASSIGTVKPDNSPLHF.

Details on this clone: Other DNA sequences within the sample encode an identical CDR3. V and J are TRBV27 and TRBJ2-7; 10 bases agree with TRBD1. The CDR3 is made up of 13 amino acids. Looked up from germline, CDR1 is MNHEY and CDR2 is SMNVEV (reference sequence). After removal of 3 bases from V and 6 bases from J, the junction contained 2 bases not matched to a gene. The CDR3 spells CASSFGDRGEQYF. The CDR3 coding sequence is TGTGCCAGCAGTTTTGGGGACAGGGGCGAGCAGTACTTC.

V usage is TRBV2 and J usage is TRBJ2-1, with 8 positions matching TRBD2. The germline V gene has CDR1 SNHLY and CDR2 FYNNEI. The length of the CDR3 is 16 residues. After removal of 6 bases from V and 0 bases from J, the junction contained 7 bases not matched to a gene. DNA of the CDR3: TGTGCCAGCAGCGAGTTAGCGGGAAGCTCCTACAATGAGCAGTTCTTC. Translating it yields CASSELAGSSYNEQFF.

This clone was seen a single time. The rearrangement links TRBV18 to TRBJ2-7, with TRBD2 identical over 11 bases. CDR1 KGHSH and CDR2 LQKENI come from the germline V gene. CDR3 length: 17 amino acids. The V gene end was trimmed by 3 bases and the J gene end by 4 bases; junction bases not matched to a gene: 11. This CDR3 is CASSPGIAGTSGYEQYF. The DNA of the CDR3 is TGTGCCAGCTCACCGGGGATAGCCGGGACTAGCGGTTACGAGCAGTACTTC.

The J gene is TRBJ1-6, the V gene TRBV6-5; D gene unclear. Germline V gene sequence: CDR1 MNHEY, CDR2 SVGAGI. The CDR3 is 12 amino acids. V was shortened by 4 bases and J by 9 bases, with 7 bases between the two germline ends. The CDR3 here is CASSSPGSPLHF. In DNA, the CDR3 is TGTGCCAGCAGTTCCCCAGGTTCACCCCTCCACTTT.

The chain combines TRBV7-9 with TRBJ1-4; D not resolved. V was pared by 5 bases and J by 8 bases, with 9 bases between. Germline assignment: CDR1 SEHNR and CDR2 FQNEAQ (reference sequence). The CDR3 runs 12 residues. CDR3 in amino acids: CASSPKMEKLFF. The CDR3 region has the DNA TGTGCCAGCAGCCCCAAAATGGAAAAACTGTTTTTT.